A selection of T cell receptor beta chains follows, all from one sample in a study of T-cell reconstitution after alpha-beta-depleted transplantation in children. TCRdb called the PCR reads again in MiXCR, with one record for every CDR3 protein. The table has 550,000 to 800,000 distinct CDR3 sequences, 10% to 15% seen once. This specimen was PBMCs, taken before TCRalphabeta/CD19-depleted stem cell transplant. Receptors originate from a girl aged 2 to 9 with congenital amegakaryocytic thrombocytopenia, due to receive a stem cell transplant. The CDR3 runs from the conserved cysteine through the conserved F or W. A D gene is named only where the DNA matches it firmly. Size values are once, few and many counts, or a class for expanded clones, and some rows have none.

clone_size,j_call,d_call,v_call,cdr3_nt,cdr3_aa
few,TRBJ2-3,TRBD1,TRBV29-1,TGCAGCGTTGAAGCCCTGGACAGGGAGTCCGCAGATACGCAGTATTTT,CSVEALDRESADTQYF
many,TRBJ2-7,TRBD1,TRBV7-9,TGTGCCAGCAGCTCGAGGGGGCTCGGGGAGCAGTACTTC,CASSSRGLGEQYF
many,TRBJ2-3,TRBD2,TRBV20-1,TGCAGTGCTCATGGTCTAGCGGGAGGAGATACGCAGTATTTT,CSAHGLAGGDTQYF
few,TRBJ2-2,TRBD2,TRBV5-1,TGCGCCAGCAGCCCCCTCGAAGGGGAGGGCCGGGTGACCGGGGAGCTGTTTTTT,CASSPLEGEGRVTGELFF
NA,TRBJ2-1,TRBD1,TRBV20-1,TGCAGTGCTAGAGATCCAACAGGGGGCAATGAGCAGTTCTTC,CSARDPTGGNEQFF
many,TRBJ2-5,TRBD1,TRBV29-1,TGCAGCGTTTCAGGCAGGGGGCAGGGTGAGACCCAGTACTTC,CSVSGRGQGETQYF
few,TRBJ2-1,TRBD2,TRBV11-2,TGTGCCAGCAGCTTAGACGCGGGAGTTCCCTACAATGAGCAGTTCTTC,CASSLDAGVPYNEQFF
few,TRBJ2-1,TRBD2,TRBV7-2,TGTGCCAGCAGCGTTACTAGCGGGAGTTCAAATGAGCAGTTCTTC,CASSVTSGSSNEQFF
few,TRBJ2-2,TRBD2,TRBV20-1,TGCAGTGGCCTTTGCAAGCGGGAGGGCCGGGGCGGGGAGCTGTTTTTT,CSGLCKREGRGGELFF
few,TRBJ2-3,TRBD2,TRBV6-5,TGTGCCAGCAGTTACGAGGTAGCGGGAGTAAACACAGATACGCAGTATTTT,CASSYEVAGVNTDTQYF
few,TRBJ1-1,TRBD1,TRBV15,TGTGCCACCAGCAAGAGGGCTACAGGGGGCACTGAAGCTTTCTTT,CATSKRATGGTEAFF
NA,TRBJ2-1,TRBD2,TRBV2,TGTGCCAGCAAGACTAGCGGGACCTACAATGAGCAGTTCTTC,CASKTSGTYNEQFF
many,TRBJ2-3,TRBD2,TRBV3-1,TGTGCCAGCAGCCCGACCGGGACTAGTATCTATTTT,CASSPTGTSIYF
NA,TRBJ2-5,TRBD1,TRBV10-3,TGTGCCATCAGCCTTAACGGCCAGGGGGCGAGAGAGACCCAGTACTTC,CAISLNGQGARETQYF
many,TRBJ2-1,NA,TRBV18,TGTGCCAGCACCCGCTTGGAGAGTTCAAATGAGCAGTTCTTC,CASTRLESSNEQFF
few,TRBJ2-1,NA,TRBV6-5,TGTGCCAGCAGTTACTGGGGGGAGCGGCTCAATGAGCAGTTCTTC,CASSYWGERLNEQFF
NA,TRBJ2-1,TRBD1,TRBV12-3/TRBV12-4,TGTGCCAGCAGTTTAGGGGACAGGGAGGTTGATGAGCAGTTCTTC,CASSLGDREVDEQFF
many,TRBJ2-1,TRBD2,TRBV7-2,TGTGCCAGCAGCTTAGGAGTCTTCTCCAGCGGGGGTGAGCAGTTCTTC,CASSLGVFSSGGEQFF
NA,TRBJ1-5,NA,TRBV10-3,TGTGCCATCAGTGAGTCGACCGTTCAGCCCCAGCATTTT,CAISESTVQPQHF
many,TRBJ2-1,NA,TRBV12-3/TRBV12-4,TGTGCCAGCAGCCCGACCGCACCCTCCTACAATGAGCAGTTCTTC,CASSPTAPSYNEQFF
NA,TRBJ2-7,TRBD1,TRBV7-2,TGTGCCAGCATCCCCGGGACAGCTGATAGATCCTACGAGCAGTACTTC,CASIPGTADRSYEQYF
many,TRBJ2-3,NA,TRBV7-3,TGTGCCAGCAGCTTTTACCTCACAGATACGCAGTATTTT,CASSFYLTDTQYF
few,TRBJ2-7,NA,TRBV20-1,TGCAGCGCCACAGGGAGGGATTACGAGCAGTACTTC,CSATGRDYEQYF